This T cell receptor (beta chain) appears in the sequencing data of a study of spatial heterogeneity in lung cancer. About the research overall: A consistent excess of beta-chain over alpha-chain sequences was detected. For the average unique TCR and UMI combination, more than 8.5 occurrences appeared in raw reads.

In its sample, this clonotype was seen many times. For a library built for alpha chains, this beta chain is a stray read; little rests on its size. Time point denoted: sample taken at primary tumor resection. Samples were obtained from roughly 65 donors, all untreated early-stage non-small cell lung cancer patients. Tumor, nontumor lung or frozen PBMC supplied whole RNA, sequenced without sorting. TCRdb re-called the 5' RACE reads with MiXCR, one entry per CDR3 protein. This repertoire shows about 15,000 distinct CDR3 sequences, just over 3.5% found once; its top ten account for approximately 10%. CDR1 is GTSNPN, CDR2 SVGIG, per germline (reference sequence). CDR3 size: 12 residues.

The rearrangement links TRBV30 to TRBJ2-7, with unresolved D. This sequence originates from a male donor with early-stage non-small cell lung cancer. The sample was normal lung tissue next to the tumor, taken at surgery. The CDR3 here is CATGRNSYEQYF. The CDR3 DNA reads TGTGCAACCGGACGAAACTCCTACGAGCAGTACTTC.